This T cell receptor (beta chain) was profiled in a study of blood T cell repertoires in COVID-19. Turning to the study itself: Donors in the United States, Italy and Spain gave samples during acute or convalescent COVID-19. The cDNA or gDNA used as material had been derived from T cells, B-cell-depleted T cells, or PBMCs.

The CDR3 contains 16 residues. The germline V gene has CDR1 MGHRA and CDR2 YSYEKL. Trimming took 1 base from V and 15 from J; bases not matched to a gene: 14. Some clones are missing from TCRdb's copy, which holds only in-frame ones; the method was immunoSEQ multiplex PCR. The sample has under 200,000 clones, about 82% seen once. This rearrangement joins TRBV4-1 to TRBJ2-2; 10 positions agree with TRBD2. The sequence derives from a man aged 35-49 years with acute COVID-19. Sequencing was done on a sample of PBMCs or T cells enriched from blood (not recorded which). CDR3 loop: CASSQAPSAGGVLMFF. In nucleotides, the CDR3 is TGCGCCAGCAGCCAAGCCCCCTCAGCGGGGGGGGTCCTAATGTTTTTT.